This T cell receptor (beta chain) was identified during a study of blood T cells in healthy people across ages. Looking at the study overall: There was about one barcoded beta molecule captured by template switching per two T cells. General study points: Compared with aged donors, long-lived donors showed fewer expanded clones, suggesting selection.

For the second PCR, which ran for about 7 to 11 cycles, a sample-barcoded 5' primer and a J-beta primer mix were used. A template-switch adaptor that had 12 random nucleotides put a tag on each cDNA molecule. Each CDR3 protein is one row after TCRdb ran MiXCR on the 5' RACE reads. The sample has roughly 720,000 distinct CDR3 sequences; about 48% are singletons. Samples each yielded at least 5 micrograms of total RNA. As to this clonotype: Its antigen is unknown.

Material for sequencing was blood. This sequence was found in a man older than 75 in good health.

The CDR3 DNA sequence: TGTGCCTGGAGTGGGGGGACAGCTGAGCAGTTCTTC. Protein product: CAWSGGTAEQFF. The V gene is TRBV30, the J gene TRBJ2-1; 7 bases are a match to TRBD1. This CDR3 has 12 residues. V dropped 1 base and J dropped 9; count of bases not matched to a gene: 3. CDR1 and CDR2 from the germline V gene are GTSNPN and SVGIG (reference sequence).